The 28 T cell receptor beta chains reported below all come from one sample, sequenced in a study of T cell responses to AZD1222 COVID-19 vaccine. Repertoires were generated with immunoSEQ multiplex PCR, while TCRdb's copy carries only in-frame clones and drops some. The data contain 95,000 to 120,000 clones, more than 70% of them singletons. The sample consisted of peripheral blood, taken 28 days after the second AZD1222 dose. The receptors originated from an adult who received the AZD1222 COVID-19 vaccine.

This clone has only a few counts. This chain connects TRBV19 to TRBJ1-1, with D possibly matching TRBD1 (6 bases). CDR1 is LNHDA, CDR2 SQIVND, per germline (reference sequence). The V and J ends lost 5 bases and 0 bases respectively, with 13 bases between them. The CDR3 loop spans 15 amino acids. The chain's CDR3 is CASSGRTDVNTEAFF. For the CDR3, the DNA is TGTGCCAGTAGTGGAAGGACAGATGTGAACACTGAAGCTTTCTTT.

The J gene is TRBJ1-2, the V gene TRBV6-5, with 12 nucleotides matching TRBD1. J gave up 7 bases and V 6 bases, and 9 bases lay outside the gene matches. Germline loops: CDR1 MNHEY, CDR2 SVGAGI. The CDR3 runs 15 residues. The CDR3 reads CASRPPGQGAGGYTF. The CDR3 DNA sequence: TGTGCCAGCAGGCCTCCGGGACAGGGGGCGGGTGGCTACACCTTC.

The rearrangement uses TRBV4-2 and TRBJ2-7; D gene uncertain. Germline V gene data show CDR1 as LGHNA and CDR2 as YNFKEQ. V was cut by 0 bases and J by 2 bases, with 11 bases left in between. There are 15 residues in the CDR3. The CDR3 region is CASSQDRDPTYEQYF. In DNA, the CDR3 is TGTGCCAGCAGCCAAGATCGAGATCCCACCTACGAGCAGTACTTC.

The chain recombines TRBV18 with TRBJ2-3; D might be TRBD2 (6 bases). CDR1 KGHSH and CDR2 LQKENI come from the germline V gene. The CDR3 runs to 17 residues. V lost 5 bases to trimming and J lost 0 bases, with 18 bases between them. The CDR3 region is CASSGTGRGSSTDTQYF. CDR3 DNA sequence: TGTGCCAGCTCAGGGACCGGCCGGGGGTCTAGCACAGATACGCAGTATTTT.

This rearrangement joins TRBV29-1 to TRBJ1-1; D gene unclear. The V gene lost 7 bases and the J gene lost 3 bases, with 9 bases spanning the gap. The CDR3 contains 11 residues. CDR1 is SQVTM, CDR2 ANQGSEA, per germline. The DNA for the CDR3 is TGCAGCGCCGGCTCCGACACTGAAGCTTTCTTT. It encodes CSAGSDTEAFF.

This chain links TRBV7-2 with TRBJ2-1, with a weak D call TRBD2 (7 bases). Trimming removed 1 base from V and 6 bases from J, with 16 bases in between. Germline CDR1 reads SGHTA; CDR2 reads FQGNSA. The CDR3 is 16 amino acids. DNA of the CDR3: TGTGCCAGCAGCTTAGTGGGAGGGGGGGCCCTCAATGAGCAGTTCTTC. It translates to CASSLVGGGALNEQFF.

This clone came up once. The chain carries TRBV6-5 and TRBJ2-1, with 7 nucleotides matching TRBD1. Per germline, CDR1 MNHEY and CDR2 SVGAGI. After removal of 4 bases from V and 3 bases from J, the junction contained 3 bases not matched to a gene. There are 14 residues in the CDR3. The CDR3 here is CASSSRDSYNEQFF. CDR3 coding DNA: TGTGCCAGCAGTTCCAGGGACAGCTACAATGAGCAGTTCTTC.

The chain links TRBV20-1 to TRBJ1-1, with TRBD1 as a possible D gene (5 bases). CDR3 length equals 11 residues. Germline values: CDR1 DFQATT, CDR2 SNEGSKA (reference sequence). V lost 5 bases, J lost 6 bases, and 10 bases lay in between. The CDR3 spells CSAPGRSEAFF. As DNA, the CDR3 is TGCAGTGCTCCGGGACGGTCTGAAGCTTTCTTT.

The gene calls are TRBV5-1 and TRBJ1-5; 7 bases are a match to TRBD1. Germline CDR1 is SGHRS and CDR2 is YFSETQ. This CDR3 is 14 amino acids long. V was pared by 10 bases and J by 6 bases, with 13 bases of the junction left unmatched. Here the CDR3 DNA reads TGCGCCCGAGCAGGGGGTGTGGGGGGTCAGCCCCAGCATTTT. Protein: CARAGGVGGQPQHF.

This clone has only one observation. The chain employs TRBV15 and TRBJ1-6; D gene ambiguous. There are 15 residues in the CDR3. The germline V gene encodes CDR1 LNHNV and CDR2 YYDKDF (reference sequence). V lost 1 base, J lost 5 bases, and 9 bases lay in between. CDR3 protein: CATSRGWSDNSPLHF. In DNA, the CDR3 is TGTGCCACCAGCAGAGGGTGGAGCGATAATTCACCCCTCCACTTT. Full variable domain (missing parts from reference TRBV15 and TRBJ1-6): DAMVIQNPRYQVTQFGKPVTLSCSQTLNHNVMYWYQQKSSQAPKLLFHYYDKDFNNEADTPDNFQSRRPNTSFCFLDIRSPGLGDTAMYLCATSRGWSDNSPLHFGNGTRLTVT.

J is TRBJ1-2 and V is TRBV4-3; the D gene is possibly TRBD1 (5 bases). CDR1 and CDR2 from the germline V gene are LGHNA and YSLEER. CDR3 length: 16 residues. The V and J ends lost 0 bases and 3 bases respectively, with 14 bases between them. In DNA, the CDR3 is TGCGCCAGCAGCCAAGATCGGGGAGGAGGGGACTATGGCTACACCTTC. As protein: CASSQDRGGGDYGYTF.

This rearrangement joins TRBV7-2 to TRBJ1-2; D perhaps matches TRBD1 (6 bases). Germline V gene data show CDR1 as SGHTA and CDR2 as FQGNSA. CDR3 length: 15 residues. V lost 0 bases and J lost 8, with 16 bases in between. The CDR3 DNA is TGTGCCAGCAGCTTAGCCGGAGCAGGGGTTTCGGGCTACACCTTC. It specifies CASSLAGAGVSGYTF.

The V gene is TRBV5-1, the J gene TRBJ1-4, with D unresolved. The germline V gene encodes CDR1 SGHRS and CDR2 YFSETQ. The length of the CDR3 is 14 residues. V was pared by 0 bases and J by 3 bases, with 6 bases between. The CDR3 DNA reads TGCGCCAGCAGCTTGGCTGCCCCTAATGAAAAACTGTTTTTT. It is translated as CASSLAAPNEKLFF.

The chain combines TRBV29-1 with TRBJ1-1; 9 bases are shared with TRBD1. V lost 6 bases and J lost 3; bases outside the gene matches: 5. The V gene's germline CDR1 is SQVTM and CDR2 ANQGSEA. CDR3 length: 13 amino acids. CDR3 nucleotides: TGCAGCGTAGGGACAGGGAGGGACACTGAAGCTTTCTTT. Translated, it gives CSVGTGRDTEAFF.

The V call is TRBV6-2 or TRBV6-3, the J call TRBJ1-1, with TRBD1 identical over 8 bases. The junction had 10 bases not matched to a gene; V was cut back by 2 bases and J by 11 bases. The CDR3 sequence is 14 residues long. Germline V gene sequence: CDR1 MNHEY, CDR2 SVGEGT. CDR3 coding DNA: TGTGCCAGCAGTTACGGGGCCCCGACAGGGGAGGCTTTCTTT. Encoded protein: CASSYGAPTGEAFF.

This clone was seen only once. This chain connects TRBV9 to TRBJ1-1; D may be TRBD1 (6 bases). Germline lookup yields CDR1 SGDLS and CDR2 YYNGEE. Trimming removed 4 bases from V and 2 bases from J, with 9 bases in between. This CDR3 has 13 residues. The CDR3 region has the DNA TGTGCCAGCAGCCCCAGGGGTAACACTGAAGCTTTCTTT. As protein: CASSPRGNTEAFF.

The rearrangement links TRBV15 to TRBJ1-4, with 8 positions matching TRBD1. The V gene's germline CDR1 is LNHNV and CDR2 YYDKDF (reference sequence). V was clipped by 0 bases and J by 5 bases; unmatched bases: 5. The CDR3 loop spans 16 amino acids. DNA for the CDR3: TGTGCCACCAGCAGAGAACCCCAGGGGGCGAATGAAAAACTGTTTTTT. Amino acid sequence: CATSREPQGANEKLFF.

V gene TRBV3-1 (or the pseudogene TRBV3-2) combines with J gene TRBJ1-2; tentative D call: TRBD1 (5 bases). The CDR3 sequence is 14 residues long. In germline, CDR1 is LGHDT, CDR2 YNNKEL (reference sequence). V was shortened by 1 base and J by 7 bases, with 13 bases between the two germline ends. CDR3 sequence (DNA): TGTGCCAGCAGCCAAGGGGGCGGGTCTAGTGGCTACACCTTC. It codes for CASSQGGGSSGYTF.

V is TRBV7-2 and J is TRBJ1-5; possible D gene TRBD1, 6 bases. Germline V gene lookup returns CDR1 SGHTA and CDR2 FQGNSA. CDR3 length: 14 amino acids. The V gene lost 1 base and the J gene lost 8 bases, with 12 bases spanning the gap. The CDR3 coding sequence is TGTGCCAGCAGCTTAGGGTACAGGGATGAGCCCCAGCATTTT. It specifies CASSLGYRDEPQHF.

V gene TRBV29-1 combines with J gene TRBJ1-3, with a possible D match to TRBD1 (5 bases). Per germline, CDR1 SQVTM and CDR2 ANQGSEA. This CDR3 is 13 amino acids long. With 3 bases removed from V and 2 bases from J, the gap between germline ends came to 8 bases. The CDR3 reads CSVDRAAGNTIYF. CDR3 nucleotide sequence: TGCAGCGTTGACAGGGCCGCTGGAAACACCATATATTTT.

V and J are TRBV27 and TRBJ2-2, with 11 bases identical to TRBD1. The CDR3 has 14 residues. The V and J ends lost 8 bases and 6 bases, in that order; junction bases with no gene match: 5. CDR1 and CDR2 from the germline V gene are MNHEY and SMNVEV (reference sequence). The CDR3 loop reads CASRSGQGAGELFF. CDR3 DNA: TGTGCCAGCCGATCGGGACAGGGGGCCGGGGAGCTGTTTTTT.

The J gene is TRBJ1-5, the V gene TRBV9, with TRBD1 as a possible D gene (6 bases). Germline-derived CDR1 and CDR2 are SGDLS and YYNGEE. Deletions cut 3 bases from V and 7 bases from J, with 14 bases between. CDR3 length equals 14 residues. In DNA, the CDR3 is TGTGCCAGCAGCGAGGGGGTTGTAGGGCAGCCCCAGCATTTT. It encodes CASSEGVVGQPQHF.

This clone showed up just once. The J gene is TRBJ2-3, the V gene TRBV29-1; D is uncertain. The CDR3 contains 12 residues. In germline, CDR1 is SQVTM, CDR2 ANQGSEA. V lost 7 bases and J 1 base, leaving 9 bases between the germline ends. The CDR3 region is CSAREGTDTQYF. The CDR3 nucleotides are TGCAGCGCCAGAGAGGGCACAGATACGCAGTATTTT.

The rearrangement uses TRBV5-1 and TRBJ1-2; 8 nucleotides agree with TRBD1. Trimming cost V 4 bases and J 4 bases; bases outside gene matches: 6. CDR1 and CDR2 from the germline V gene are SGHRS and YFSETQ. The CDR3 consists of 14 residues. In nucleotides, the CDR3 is TGCGCCAGCAGCCCAGGACAGGGTGTCTATGGCTACACCTTC. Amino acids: CASSPGQGVYGYTF.

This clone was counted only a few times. CDR3 sequence (DNA): TGTGCCAGCAGTGAAGAAGAGACGGGTAATCAGCCCCAGCATTTT. This sequence encodes CASSEEETGNQPQHF. V is TRBV2 and J is TRBJ1-5; D gene uncertain. Trimming removed 1 base from V and 4 bases from J, with 11 bases in between. The CDR3 length is 15 residues. Germline CDR1 SNHLY, CDR2 FYNNEI.

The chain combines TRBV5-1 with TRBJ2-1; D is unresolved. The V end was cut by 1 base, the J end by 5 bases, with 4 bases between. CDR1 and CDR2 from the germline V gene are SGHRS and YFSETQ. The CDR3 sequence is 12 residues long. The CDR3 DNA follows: TGCGCCAGCAGCTTGAGCAACAATGAGCAGTTCTTC. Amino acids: CASSLSNNEQFF. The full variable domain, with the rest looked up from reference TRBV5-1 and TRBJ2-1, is KAGVTQTPRYLIKTRGQQVTLSCSPISGHRSVSWYQQTPGQGLQFLFEYFSETQRNKGNFPGRFSGRQFSNSRSEMNVSTLELGDSALYLCASSLSNNEQFFGPGTRLTVL.

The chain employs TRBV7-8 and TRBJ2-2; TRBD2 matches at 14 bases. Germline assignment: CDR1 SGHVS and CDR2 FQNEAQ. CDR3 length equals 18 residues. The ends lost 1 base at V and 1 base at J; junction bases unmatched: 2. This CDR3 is CASSLVGTSGGNTGELFF. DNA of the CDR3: TGTGCCAGCAGCTTAGTCGGGACTAGCGGGGGGAACACCGGGGAGCTGTTTTTT. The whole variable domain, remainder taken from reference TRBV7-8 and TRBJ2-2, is GAGVSQSPRYKVAKRGQDVALRCDPISGHVSLFWYQQALGQGPEFLTYFQNEAQLDKSGLPSDRFFAERPEGSVSTLKIQRTQQEDSAVYLCASSLVGTSGGNTGELFFGEGSRLTVL.

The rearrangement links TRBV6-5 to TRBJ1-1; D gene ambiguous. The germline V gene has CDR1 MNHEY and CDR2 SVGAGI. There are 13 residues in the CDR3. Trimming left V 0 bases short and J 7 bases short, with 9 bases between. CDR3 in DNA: TGTGCCAGCAGTTACTCGATAGGTTATGAAGCTTTCTTT. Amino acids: CASSYSIGYEAFF.